The 22 T cell receptor beta chains presented below share a single source sample, sequenced in a study of cytomegalovirus exposure and HLA in healthy donors (dated by TCRdb to between 2016 and 2019). Library prep was done by the immunoSEQ multiplex PCR assay. A mixture of 60 forward primers for TCR Vbeta segments and 13 reverse primers for TCR Jbeta segments was used in the multiplex PCR. TCRdb retrieved this table from immuneACCESS and kept in-frame rearrangements only. Not all clones are present; in checked studies, unresolved V genes account for under half, and no reason is known for the remainder. This sample lists about 160,000 clones; around 83% were detected once. The ten largest clones capture over 4% of the sample. The sequenced sample consisted of PBMCs. The receptors shown here come from a man in his forties or fifties in good health and CMV-seropositive.

The CDR3 protein is CASSPPGSGANVLTF. The CDR3 DNA sequence: TGTGCCAGCAGCCCACCGGGCTCTGGGGCCAACGTCCTGACTTTC. The rearrangement uses TRBV5-4 and TRBJ2-6; D gene unclear. V was pared by 4 bases and J by 0 bases, with 8 bases between. CDR3 length equals 15 residues. Germline CDR1 SGHNT, CDR2 YYREEE (reference sequence).

The rearrangement joins TRBV30 to TRBJ2-6; tentative D call: TRBD1 (6 bases). The CDR3 is 18 amino acids. Germline V lookup: CDR1 GTSNPN, CDR2 SVGIG (reference sequence). V was shortened by 2 bases and J by 0 bases, with 17 bases between the two germline ends. In DNA, the CDR3 is TGTGCCTGGAGTTTAAGAGACAGGCACCTCTCTGGGGCCAACGTCCTGACTTTC. Its translation: CAWSLRDRHLSGANVLTF. Complete variable domain (other parts from reference TRBV30 and TRBJ2-6): SQTIHQWPATLVQPVGSPLSLECTVEGTSNPNLYWYRQAAGRGLQLLFYSVGIGQISSEVPQNLSASRPQDRQFILSSKKLLLSDSGFYLCAWSLRDRHLSGANVLTFGAGSRLTVL.

The rearrangement uses TRBV7-3 and TRBJ2-1; D gene uncertain. V gave up 1 base and J gave up 2 bases, with 9 bases separating them. The CDR3 runs to 15 residues. In germline, CDR1 is SGHTA, CDR2 FQGTGA. The CDR3 reads CASSLSSEPYNEQFF. The DNA for the CDR3 is TGTGCCAGCAGCTTAAGTAGTGAGCCCTACAATGAGCAGTTCTTC. The full variable domain, with the rest looked up from reference TRBV7-3 and TRBJ2-1, is GAGVSQTPSNKVTEKGKYVELRCDPISGHTALYWYRQSLGQGPEFLIYFQGTGAADDSGLPNDRFFAVRPEGSVSTLKIQRTERGDSAVYLCASSLSSEPYNEQFFGPGTRLTVL.

The CDR3 loop is CASSLFRDQPQHF. The CDR3 bases are TGTGCCAGCAGTTTATTCAGGGATCAGCCCCAGCATTTT. The chain couples TRBV27 to TRBJ1-5; weak D call: TRBD1 (5 bases). Germline-derived CDR1 and CDR2 are MNHEY and SMNVEV (reference sequence). This CDR3 region has 13 residues. Trimming left V 1 base short and J 5 bases short, with 6 bases between.

The chain links TRBV4-1 to TRBJ2-7, with a possible D match to TRBD1 (5 bases). The CDR3 totals 14 residues. Trimming removed 3 bases from V and 3 bases from J, with 12 bases in between. Germline V gives CDR1 MGHRA, CDR2 YSYEKL. The CDR3 loop is CASSQVDSYYEQYF. The CDR3 DNA follows: TGCGCCAGCAGCCAGGTCGACAGTTACTACGAGCAGTACTTC.

Only a few counts were recorded for this clone. The rearrangement uses TRBV7-9 and TRBJ2-2; no firm D call. The V gene lost 6 bases and the J gene lost 4 bases, with 3 bases spanning the gap. Germline V gene lookup returns CDR1 SEHNR and CDR2 FQNEAQ (reference sequence). This CDR3 comprises 11 residues. The CDR3 DNA sequence: TGTGCCAGCAGGCGCACCGGGGAGCTGTTTTTT. This gives the protein CASRRTGELFF.

V and J are TRBV19 and TRBJ1-2, with D perhaps TRBD1 (6 bases). The CDR3 length is 12 residues. The germline gives CDR1 LNHDA, CDR2 SQIVND (reference sequence). Trimming took 7 bases from V and 3 from J, leaving 9 bases between them. The CDR3, as DNA: TGTGCCAGTAATCAGGGGTACTATGGCTACACCTTC. Translated, it gives CASNQGYYGYTF. Complete variable domain (other parts from reference TRBV19 and TRBJ1-2): DGGITQSPKYLFRKEGQNVTLSCEQNLNHDAMYWYRQDPGQGLRLIYYSQIVNDFQKGDIAEGYSVSREKKESFPLTVTSAQKNPTAFYLCASNQGYYGYTFGSGTRLTVV.

CDR3 protein: CASSSRGGNTGELFF. The DNA for the CDR3 is TGTGCCAGCAGTTCGAGAGGGGGCAACACCGGGGAGCTGTTTTTT. The gene calls are TRBV6-6 and TRBJ2-2; the match to TRBD1 covers 7 bases. Trimming at V came to 4 bases and at J to 2 bases, leaving 4 bases not matched to a gene. Germline CDR1 reads MNHNY; CDR2 reads SVGAGI (reference sequence). The CDR3 sequence is 15 residues long.

The chain recombines TRBV5-1 with TRBJ2-7; 10 positions match TRBD2. J gave up 7 bases and V 4 bases, and 2 bases lay outside the gene matches. This CDR3 is built from 12 residues. Germline CDR1 reads SGHRS; CDR2 reads YFSETQ. The CDR3 region has the DNA TGCGCCAGCAGCCCTAGCGGGAGTGAGCAGTACTTC. Translating it yields CASSPSGSEQYF. The complete variable domain, with remaining parts taken from reference TRBV5-1 and TRBJ2-7, reads KAGVTQTPRYLIKTRGQQVTLSCSPISGHRSVSWYQQTPGQGLQFLFEYFSETQRNKGNFPGRFSGRQFSNSRSEMNVSTLELGDSALYLCASSPSGSEQYFGPGTRLTVT.

V usage is TRBV5-6 and J usage is TRBJ2-5; D is unresolved. With the DNA end fitting TRBJ2-7 better, the J assignment may be wrong. The germline V gene has CDR1 SGHDT and CDR2 YYEEEE. The CDR3 spans 13 residues. CDR3 DNA: TGTGCCAGCAGCTTATTAGACTCCTACGAGCAGTACTTC. Encoded protein: CASSLLDSYEQYF.

The rearrangement uses TRBV30 and TRBJ2-7; 9 bases are a match to TRBD2. V was clipped by 2 bases and J by 2 bases; unmatched bases: 1. In germline, CDR1 is GTSNPN, CDR2 SVGIG (reference sequence). The CDR3 runs to 13 residues. This CDR3 reads CAWSIAGAYEQYF. CDR3 nucleotide sequence: TGTGCCTGGAGTATAGCGGGAGCCTACGAGCAGTACTTC.

The V call is TRBV28, the J call TRBJ1-4, with D possibly matching TRBD1 (5 bases). Per germline, CDR1 MDHEN and CDR2 SYDVKM. The CDR3 covers 15 residues. The V gene lost 2 bases and the J gene lost 0 bases, with 7 bases spanning the gap. The CDR3 region is CASSLGGATNEKLFF. The CDR3 DNA sequence: TGTGCCAGCAGTTTAGGGGGGGCAACTAATGAAAAACTGTTTTTT.

V gene TRBV28 combines with J gene TRBJ2-7; D ambiguous. The germline V and J ends were trimmed by 1 base and 2 bases, with 6 bases remaining between them. CDR1 and CDR2 from the germline V gene are MDHEN and SYDVKM. CDR3 length: 13 amino acids. This CDR3 reads CASSLFSTYEQYF. The CDR3 DNA sequence: TGTGCCAGCAGTTTATTTAGCACCTACGAGCAGTACTTC.

The chain joins TRBV2 to TRBJ2-2; a weak D match, TRBD2 (6 bases). CDR3 size: 15 residues. From germline, CDR1 is SNHLY and CDR2 FYNNEI. The germline V and J ends were trimmed by 6 bases and 2 bases, with 13 bases remaining between them. CDR3 in DNA: TGTGCCAGCAGAGGGGAGGTCCTAAACACCGGGGAGCTGTTTTTT. Protein product: CASRGEVLNTGELFF.

The V call is TRBV11-2, the J call TRBJ2-3; the match to TRBD2 covers 8 bases. Germline CDR1 and CDR2: SGHAT and FQNNGV. The CDR3 has 17 residues. V was pared by 5 bases and J by 3 bases, with 13 bases of the junction left unmatched. For the CDR3, the DNA is TGTGCCAGCAGCGACCACCAGCGGGGGCAGGTTACAGATACGCAGTATTTT. It yields the protein CASSDHQRGQVTDTQYF. Together with reference TRBV11-2 and TRBJ2-3, the CDR3 gives the full variable domain: EAGVAQSPRYKIIEKRQSVAFWCNPISGHATLYWYQQILGQGPKLLIQFQNNGVVDDSQLPKDRFSAERLKGVDSTLKIQPAKLEDSAVYLCASSDHQRGQVTDTQYFGPGTRLTVL.

This chain joins TRBV5-1 and TRBJ2-2, with a possible D match to TRBD1 (6 bases). Germline CDR1 reads SGHRS; CDR2 reads YFSETQ. CDR3 length equals 15 residues. V was shortened by 0 bases and J by 3 bases, with 9 bases between the two germline ends. Written as DNA, the CDR3 is TGCGCCAGCAGCTTGGGACAGGAACACACCGGGGAGCTGTTTTTT. It specifies CASSLGQEHTGELFF. Drawing the rest from reference TRBV5-1 and TRBJ2-2, the complete variable domain is KAGVTQTPRYLIKTRGQQVTLSCSPISGHRSVSWYQQTPGQGLQFLFEYFSETQRNKGNFPGRFSGRQFSNSRSEMNVSTLELGDSALYLCASSLGQEHTGELFFGEGSRLTVL.

The rearrangement joins TRBV9 to TRBJ2-3; 9 nucleotides match TRBD2. CDR1 SGDLS and CDR2 YYNGEE come from the germline V gene. J lost 5 bases, V lost 3 bases, and 7 bases had no gene match. This CDR3 spans 15 amino acids. CDR3 nucleotides: TGTGCCAGCAGCGGAATAGCGGGGGAGGTAGATACGCAGTATTTT. This gives the protein CASSGIAGEVDTQYF.

V usage is TRBV5-1 and J usage is TRBJ1-3; D is unclear. The CDR3 is made up of 15 amino acids. Per germline, CDR1 SGHRS and CDR2 YFSETQ. Deletions cut 0 bases from V and 0 bases from J, with 7 bases between. The CDR3 nucleotides read TGCGCCAGCAGCTTGGCGGGAACCTCTGGAAACACCATATATTTT. Protein product: CASSLAGTSGNTIYF.

This clone was counted between two and nine times. The rearrangement joins TRBV28 to TRBJ2-7, with D uncertain. The CDR3 loop spans 14 amino acids. The V end was cut by 2 bases, the J end by 1 base, with 9 bases between. Germline V gives CDR1 MDHEN, CDR2 SYDVKM. The CDR3 protein is CASSLQDNSYEQYF. In DNA, the CDR3 is TGTGCCAGCAGTTTACAGGATAATTCCTACGAGCAGTACTTC.

This rearrangement joins TRBV7-2 to TRBJ2-5; a weak D match, TRBD2 (6 bases). CDR1 is SGHTA and CDR2 is FQGNSA in the germline V gene. V was clipped by 4 bases and J by 0 bases, with 15 bases between them. The CDR3 loop spans 16 amino acids. For the CDR3, the DNA is TGTGCCAGCAGCTCAGCACCGGGGGACTACCAAGAGACCCAGTACTTC. It is translated as CASSSAPGDYQETQYF.

V is TRBV9 and J is TRBJ1-5, with D maybe TRBD1 (5 bases). The CDR3 spans 15 residues. Trimming pared 1 base from V and 6 bases from J, leaving 14 bases between. The germline V gene encodes CDR1 SGDLS and CDR2 YYNGEE. The CDR3 reads CASSVSAGVGQPQHF. CDR3 in DNA: TGTGCCAGCAGCGTAAGTGCGGGGGTTGGTCAGCCCCAGCATTTT.

This clone was recorded once. The chain joins TRBV4-2 to TRBJ2-1, with D perhaps matching TRBD2 (6 bases). Trimming shortened V by 0 bases and J by 0 bases, and 9 bases separated the two germline ends. Per germline, CDR1 LGHNA and CDR2 YNFKEQ. This CDR3 has 16 amino acids. The chain's CDR3 is CASSQDSGSSYNEQFF. CDR3 in DNA: TGTGCCAGCAGCCAAGATTCCGGGAGCTCCTACAATGAGCAGTTCTTC.